This TCR beta chain was observed in a study of prognosis after radiotherapy for stage I lung cancer. Study-wide context: Patients with stage I non-small cell lung cancer joined the study from April 2018 through early 2019. About 13 patients presented with newly diagnosed primary stage I lung tumors, and several carried oligometastatic NSCLC following surgical resection of the primary tumor.

As for this clonotype: Its specificity is unknown. A clone one base away is much larger, so this may be a read error.

Two separate time points each saw a draw of approximately 6 milliliters of peripheral blood. Germline lookup yields CDR1 SGHRS and CDR2 YFSETQ. The CDR3 contains 14 residues. Template was genomic DNA; TCR beta CDR3 amplified in two multiplex PCR rounds. TRBV and TRBJ genes each had their own specific primers in first-round PCR. Each CDR3 protein gets one entry after TCRdb re-called the multiplex PCR reads with MiXCR. Counted here are more than 12,000 distinct CDR3 sequences, about 37% occurring once; the ten biggest clones make up more than 35%. Study-level results: Gene usage, both TRBV and TRBJ, reportedly differed between patients with metastases and patients without them.

The material was PBMCs, obtained before or after stereotactic body radiation therapy (not recorded which). The chain recombines TRBV5-1 with TRBJ2-3, with D possibly being TRBD1 (6 bases). This TCR was sampled from a donor aged 50 or older with non-small cell lung cancer. The CDR3 sequence is CTSRPTGGTDTQYF. CDR3 DNA: TGCACCAGCCGACCGACAGGAGGCACAGATACGCAGTATTTT.